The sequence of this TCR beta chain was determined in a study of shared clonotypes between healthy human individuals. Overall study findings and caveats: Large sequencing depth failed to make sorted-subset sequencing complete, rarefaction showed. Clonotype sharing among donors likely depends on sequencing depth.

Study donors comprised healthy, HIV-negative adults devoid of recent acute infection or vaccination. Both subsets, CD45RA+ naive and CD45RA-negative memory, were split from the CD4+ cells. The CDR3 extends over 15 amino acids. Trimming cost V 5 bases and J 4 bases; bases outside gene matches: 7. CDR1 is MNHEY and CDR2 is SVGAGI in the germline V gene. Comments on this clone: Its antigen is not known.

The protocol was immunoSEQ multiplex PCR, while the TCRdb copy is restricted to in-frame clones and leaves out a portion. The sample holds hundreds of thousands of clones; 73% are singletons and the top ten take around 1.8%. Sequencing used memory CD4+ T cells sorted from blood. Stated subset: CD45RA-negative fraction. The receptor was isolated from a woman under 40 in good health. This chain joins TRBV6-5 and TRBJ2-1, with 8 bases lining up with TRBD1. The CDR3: CASSRDRGSYNEQFF. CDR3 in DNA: TGTGCCAGCAGTAGAGACAGGGGTTCTTACAATGAGCAGTTCTTC.